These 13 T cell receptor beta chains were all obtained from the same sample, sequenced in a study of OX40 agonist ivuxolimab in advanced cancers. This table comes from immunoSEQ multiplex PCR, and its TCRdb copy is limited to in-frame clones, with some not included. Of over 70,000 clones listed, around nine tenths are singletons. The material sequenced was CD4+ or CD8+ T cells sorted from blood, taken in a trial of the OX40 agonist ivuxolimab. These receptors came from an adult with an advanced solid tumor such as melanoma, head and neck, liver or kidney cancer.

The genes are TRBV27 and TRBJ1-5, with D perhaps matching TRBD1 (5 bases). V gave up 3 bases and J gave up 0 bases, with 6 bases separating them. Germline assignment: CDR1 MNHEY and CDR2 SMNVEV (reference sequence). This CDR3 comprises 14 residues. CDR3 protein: CASSFRGSNQPQHF. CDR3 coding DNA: TGTGCCAGCAGTTTTAGGGGTAGCAATCAGCCCCAGCATTTT.

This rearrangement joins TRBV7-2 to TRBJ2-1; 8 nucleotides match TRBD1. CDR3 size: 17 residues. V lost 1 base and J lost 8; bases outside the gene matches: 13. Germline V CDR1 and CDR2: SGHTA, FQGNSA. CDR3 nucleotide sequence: TGTGCCAGCAGCTTAGTCAGGGGGCTCCTCGGTTACTATGAGCAGTTCTTC. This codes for CASSLVRGLLGYYEQFF.

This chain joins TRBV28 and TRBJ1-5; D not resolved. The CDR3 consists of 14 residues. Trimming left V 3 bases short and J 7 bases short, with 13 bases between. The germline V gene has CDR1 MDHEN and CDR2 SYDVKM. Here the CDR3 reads CASSLTAVGQPQHF. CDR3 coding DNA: TGTGCCAGCAGTTTGACCGCGGTTGGGCAGCCCCAGCATTTT.

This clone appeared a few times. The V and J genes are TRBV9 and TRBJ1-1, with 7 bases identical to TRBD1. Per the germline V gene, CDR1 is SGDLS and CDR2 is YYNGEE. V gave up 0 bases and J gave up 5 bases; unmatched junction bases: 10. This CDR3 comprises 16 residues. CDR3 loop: CASSVGSQTGRTEAFF. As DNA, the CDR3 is TGTGCCAGCAGCGTAGGTTCCCAGACAGGGCGGACTGAAGCTTTCTTT.

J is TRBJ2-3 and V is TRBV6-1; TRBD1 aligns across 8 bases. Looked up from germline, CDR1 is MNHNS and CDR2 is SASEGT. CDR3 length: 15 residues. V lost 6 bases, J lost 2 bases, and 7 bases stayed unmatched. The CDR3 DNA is TGTGCCAGCAGGGCGGGACAGGCCAACACAGATACGCAGTATTTT. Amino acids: CASRAGQANTDTQYF.

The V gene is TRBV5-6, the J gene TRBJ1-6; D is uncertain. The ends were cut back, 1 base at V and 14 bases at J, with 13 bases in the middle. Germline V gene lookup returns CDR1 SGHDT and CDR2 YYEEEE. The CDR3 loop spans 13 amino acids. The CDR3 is CASSLSGSVTLHF. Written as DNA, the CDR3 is TGTGCCAGCAGCTTGTCGGGTTCGGTGACCCTCCACTTT.

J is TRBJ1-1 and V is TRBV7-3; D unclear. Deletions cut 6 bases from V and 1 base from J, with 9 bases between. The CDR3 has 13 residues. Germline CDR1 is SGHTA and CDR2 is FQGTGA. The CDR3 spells CASREQPNTEAFF. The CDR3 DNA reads TGTGCCAGCAGGGAACAACCGAACACTGAAGCTTTCTTT. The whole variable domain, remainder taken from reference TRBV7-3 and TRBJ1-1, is GAGVSQTPSNKVTEKGKYVELRCDPISGHTALYWYRQSLGQGPEFLIYFQGTGAADDSGLPNDRFFAVRPEGSVSTLKIQRTERGDSAVYLCASREQPNTEAFFGQGTRLTVV.

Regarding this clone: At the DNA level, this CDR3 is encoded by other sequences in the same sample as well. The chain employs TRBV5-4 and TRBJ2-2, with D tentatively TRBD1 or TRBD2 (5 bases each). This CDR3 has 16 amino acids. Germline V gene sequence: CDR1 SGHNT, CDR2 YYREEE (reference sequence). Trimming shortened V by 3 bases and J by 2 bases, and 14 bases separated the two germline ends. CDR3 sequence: CASSSPGRTNTGELFF. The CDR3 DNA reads TGTGCCAGCAGCTCCCCGGGGCGGACCAACACCGGGGAGCTGTTTTTT.

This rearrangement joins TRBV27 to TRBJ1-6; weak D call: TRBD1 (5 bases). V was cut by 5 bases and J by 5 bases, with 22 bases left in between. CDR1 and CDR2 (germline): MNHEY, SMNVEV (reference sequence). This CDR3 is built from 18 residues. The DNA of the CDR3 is TGTGCCAGCAGTCATGGGGCAGCCCTCTCGCGTCATAATTCACCCCTCCACTTT. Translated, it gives CASSHGAALSRHNSPLHF.

The CDR3 DNA sequence: TGTGCCAGCAGTTACCTCCAGGGGCACTATGGCTACACCTTC. This translates into CASSYLQGHYGYTF. The J gene is TRBJ1-2, the V gene TRBV6-5; TRBD1 might be the D (6 bases). Looked up from germline, CDR1 is MNHEY and CDR2 is SVGAGI. CDR3 length equals 14 residues. V lost 2 bases and J 3 bases, leaving 10 bases between the germline ends.

CDR3 DNA: TGTGCCAGCAGTGGGGCTAGCGGGGTGGGTGAGCAGTACTTC. This gives the protein CASSGASGVGEQYF. This rearrangement joins TRBV27 to TRBJ2-7; 9 nucleotides match TRBD2. Germline CDR1 reads MNHEY; CDR2 reads SMNVEV (reference sequence). This CDR3 is built from 14 residues. After removal of 5 bases from V and 7 bases from J, the junction contained 9 bases not matched to a gene.

The CDR3 region has the DNA TGTGCCAGCAGCCCCGCAGGGTCTGGAAACACCATATATTTT. Amino acid sequence: CASSPAGSGNTIYF. The V and J genes are TRBV6-5 and TRBJ1-3; tentative D call: TRBD1 (5 bases). With 6 bases removed from V and 1 base from J, the gap between germline ends came to 10 bases. Germline-derived CDR1 and CDR2 are MNHEY and SVGAGI. There are 14 residues in the CDR3.

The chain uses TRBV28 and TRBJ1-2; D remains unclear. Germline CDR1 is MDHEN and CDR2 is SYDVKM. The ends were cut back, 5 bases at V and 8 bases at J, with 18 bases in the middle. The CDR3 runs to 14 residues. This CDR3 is CASSPIPPSDGYTF. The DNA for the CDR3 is TGTGCCAGCAGTCCCATCCCTCCGTCAGACGGCTACACCTTC.